This record covers a single T cell receptor (beta chain). Its target is unknown. This specimen belongs to a study of cytomegalovirus exposure and HLA in healthy donors. Study findings and constraints: It was assumed in the presence/absence analyses that sequencing depth was roughly uniform across donors. Differences between HLA loci emerged in a later analysis of TCR association rates, with DRB1 most and HLA-C fewest.

Primers: 60 Vbeta forward and 13 Jbeta reverse. TCRdb keeps only in-frame clones here, not all; method: immunoSEQ multiplex PCR. In all, the sample yields around 120,000 clones. The CDR3 totals 15 residues. Trimming removed 3 bases from V and 4 bases from J; junction bases left unmatched: 5. Germline CDR1 reads SGHNT; CDR2 reads YYREEE (reference sequence). The chain has TRBV5-4 and TRBJ2-7, with 12 bases that match TRBD2. The source is a man aged 18-30 years in good health and CMV-seronegative. The source material was PBMCs. The DNA of the CDR3 is TGTGCCAGCAGCTCTGCTAGCGGGGGGGCTTACGAGCAGTACTTC. Amino acids: CASSSASGGAYEQYF.